These 23 T cell receptor beta chains originate from one sample sequenced in a study of CD8 T cells in ankylosing spondylitis. No antigen is known for these receptors. Whole-study results and caveats: In ankylosing spondylitis blood, a motif of roughly 8 highly homologous TCR beta variants appeared characteristic.

TCRdb re-called the 5' RACE reads through MiXCR, storing one row per CDR3 protein. The sample includes about 440,000 distinct CDR3 sequences, approximately 17% of them seen just once. The sequencing sample was made of blood, either unsorted or a sorted T cell fraction (not recorded which). These receptors all come from a male donor with ankylosing spondylitis.

This clonotype showed up just a few times. The chain links TRBV12-3 or TRBV12-4 to TRBJ2-7; the D gene is possibly TRBD1 (6 bases). The CDR3 is 15 amino acids. V was shortened by 4 bases and J by 0 bases, with 13 bases between the two germline ends. The CDR3 reads CASSWGTRGSYEQYF. CDR3 in DNA: TGTGCCAGCAGTTGGGGGACACGAGGCTCCTACGAGCAGTACTTC.

This clonotype was recorded only once. The CDR3 sequence is CASSAFEQYF. In nucleotides, the CDR3 is TGTGCCAGCAGTGCCTTTGAGCAGTACTTC. The chain combines TRBV2 with TRBJ2-7; unclear D gene. Germline assignment: CDR1 SNHLY and CDR2 FYNNEI. The CDR3 totals 10 residues. V gave up 4 bases and J gave up 7 bases, with 5 bases separating them.

This chain links TRBV5-1 with TRBJ1-1; D possibly corresponds to TRBD1 (6 bases). From germline, CDR1 is SGHRS and CDR2 YFSETQ. Trimming left V 1 base short and J 4 bases short, with 11 bases between. The CDR3 is made up of 14 amino acids. The CDR3 loop reads CASSLWGAGTEAFF. CDR3 coding DNA: TGCGCCAGCAGCTTGTGGGGGGCAGGCACTGAAGCTTTCTTT.

The chain carries TRBV4-1 and TRBJ2-1; D is possibly TRBD2 (6 bases). V lost 1 base to trimming and J lost 3 bases, with 16 bases between them. The CDR3 length is 17 residues. Germline values: CDR1 MGHRA, CDR2 YSYEKL. CDR3 coding DNA: TGCGCCAGCAGCCAAGGTTATGGCGGGGATCGCTACAATGAGCAGTTCTTC. Its protein product is CASSQGYGGDRYNEQFF.

This clonotype was found a few times. The gene calls are TRBV2 and TRBJ1-5; D is undetermined. The CDR3 length is 12 residues. The V end lost 6 bases, the J end lost 4 bases, and 7 bases lay between the germline ends. CDR1 is SNHLY, CDR2 FYNNEI, per germline. Here the CDR3 reads CASRGGNQPQHF. The CDR3 DNA sequence: TGTGCCAGCAGGGGAGGGAATCAGCCCCAGCATTTT.

The genes are TRBV7-9 and TRBJ2-7; D is possibly TRBD2 (6 bases). The germline CDR1 and CDR2 sequences are SEHNR and FQNEAQ (reference sequence). The CDR3 has 13 residues. V lost 5 bases and J 3 bases, leaving 11 bases between the germline ends. The CDR3 bases are TGTGCCAGCAGCCTTGACGGGGGCTACGAGCAGTACTTC. This gives the protein CASSLDGGYEQYF.

V usage is TRBV20-1 and J usage is TRBJ2-3, with D hard to call. Trimming removed 8 bases at V and 1 base at J, with 10 bases between. The CDR3 runs 12 residues. Germline V gives CDR1 DFQATT, CDR2 SNEGSKA (reference sequence). The CDR3 region has the DNA TGCAGTCCCGGCGGCGGCACAGATACGCAGTATTTT. This gives the protein CSPGGGTDTQYF.

The chain is built from TRBV14 and TRBJ2-3; 11 bases map to TRBD2. Per the germline V gene, CDR1 is SGHDN and CDR2 is FVKESK. With V trimmed by 5 bases and J by 4 bases, 5 bases remained unmatched. This CDR3 is 15 amino acids long. This chain's CDR3 is CASSDIAGGPDTQYF. DNA of the CDR3: TGTGCCAGCAGCGATATAGCGGGGGGGCCAGATACGCAGTATTTT. Full variable domain (rest looked up from reference TRBV14 and TRBJ2-3): EAGVTQFPSHSVIEKGQTVTLRCDPISGHDNLYWYRRVMGKEIKFLLHFVKESKQDESGMPNNRFLAERTGGTYSTLKVQPAELEDSGVYFCASSDIAGGPDTQYFGPGTRLTVL.

There are a few counts of this clonotype. The CDR3 nucleotides read TGTGCCAGCAGCTCCCCTATCGGTTACGAGCAGTACTTC. Residues: CASSSPIGYEQYF. The chain joins TRBV5-5 to TRBJ2-7; the D is unclear. The germline gives CDR1 SGHKS, CDR2 YYEKEE (reference sequence). This CDR3 is 13 amino acids long. V was pared by 3 bases and J by 4 bases, with 11 bases between.

The CDR3 DNA is TGTGCCAGCAGTTACAGGGTTATCACCGGGGAGCTGTTTTTT. Translating gives CASSYRVITGELFF. The gene calls are TRBV6-2 or TRBV6-3 and TRBJ2-2; no clear D gene. Trimming removed 2 bases from V and 4 bases from J, with 8 bases in between. The CDR3 covers 14 residues. Germline CDR1 and CDR2: MNHEY and SVGEGT.

This clonotype was seen a few times. CDR3 sequence reads: CASSRGFLMLGEKLFF. In DNA form, the CDR3 reads TGTGCCAGCAGCCGCGGATTTTTGATGCTAGGTGAAAAACTGTTTTTT. The V and J genes are TRBV7-8 and TRBJ1-4; D is unclear. The CDR3 loop spans 16 amino acids. CDR1 is SGHVS, CDR2 FQNEAQ, per germline. Trimming took off 5 bases at V and 7 bases at J, with 20 bases between the two ends.

The J gene is TRBJ1-2, the V gene TRBV12-3 or TRBV12-4, with TRBD1 matching 7 bases. Trimming removed 5 bases from V and 7 bases from J; junction bases left unmatched: 4. There are 12 residues in the CDR3. In DNA form, the CDR3 reads TGTGCCAGCAGTATAAGACAGGGTGGCTACACCTTC. This gives the protein CASSIRQGGYTF.

The rearrangement joins TRBV18 to TRBJ2-7; 12 nucleotides line up with TRBD1. CDR3 length equals 16 residues. Per the germline V gene, CDR1 is KGHSH and CDR2 is LQKENI. The V segment lost 6 bases and the J segment 2 bases; nucleotides outside the gene matches: 8. The CDR3 coding sequence is TGTGCCAGCTCCCTCGGGACAGGGGGCTCCCCCTACGAGCAGTACTTC. Translating gives CASSLGTGGSPYEQYF.

V gene TRBV20-1 combines with J gene TRBJ1-3, with D maybe TRBD1 (5 bases). CDR3 length: 14 amino acids. The V gene lost 4 bases and the J gene lost 0 bases, with 10 bases spanning the gap. Germline V lookup: CDR1 DFQATT, CDR2 SNEGSKA (reference sequence). The CDR3 DNA sequence: TGCAGTGCTACACAGGCTAGCTCTGGAAACACCATATATTTT. This codes for CSATQASSGNTIYF.

The gene calls are TRBV2 and TRBJ1-2; 7 bases are shared with TRBD1. This CDR3 has 13 residues. J gave up 7 bases and V 6 bases, and 8 bases lay outside the gene matches. Germline loops: CDR1 SNHLY, CDR2 FYNNEI. CDR3: CASSATGAPGYTF. CDR3 DNA: TGTGCCAGCAGCGCAACAGGGGCTCCTGGCTACACCTTC. The variable domain in full, completed from reference TRBV2 and TRBJ1-2, reads EPEVTQTPSHQVTQMGQEVILRCVPISNHLYFYWYRQILGQKVEFLVSFYNNEISEKSEIFDDQFSVERPDGSNFTLKIRSTKLEDSAMYFCASSATGAPGYTFGSGTRLTVV.

The gene calls are TRBV5-6 and TRBJ2-7; D not resolved. Germline V gene data show CDR1 as SGHDT and CDR2 as YYEEEE. The ends were cut back, 0 bases at V and 1 base at J, with 8 bases in the middle. The CDR3 consists of 14 residues. CDR3 loop: CASSLVSASYEQYF. The CDR3 coding sequence is TGTGCCAGCAGCTTGGTGTCGGCTTCCTACGAGCAGTACTTC.

This clonotype was seen more than once but under ten times. The chain recombines TRBV4-2 with TRBJ1-4; 11 positions agree with TRBD1. V lost 1 base to trimming and J lost 11 bases; unmatched junction nucleotides: 6. Germline lookup yields CDR1 LGHNA and CDR2 YNFKEQ. The CDR3 runs to 15 residues. CDR3 DNA sequence: TGTGCCAGCAGCCAAGCGGGACAGGGGGAAGGGAAACTGTTTTTT. Its translation: CASSQAGQGEGKLFF.

This rearrangement joins TRBV9 to TRBJ1-1; D is undetermined. The CDR3 covers 14 residues. The V gene lost 3 bases and the J gene lost 2 bases, with 11 bases spanning the gap. Germline lookup yields CDR1 SGDLS and CDR2 YYNGEE. In DNA form, the CDR3 reads TGTGCCAGCAGCGCCACGGGGTTAAACACTGAAGCTTTCTTT. Translated: CASSATGLNTEAFF. The variable domain in full, completed from reference TRBV9 and TRBJ1-1, reads DSGVTQTPKHLITATGQRVTLRCSPRSGDLSVYWYQQSLDQGLQFLIQYYNGEERAKGNILERFSAQQFPDLHSELNLSSLELGDSALYFCASSATGLNTEAFFGQGTRLTVV.

The sample holds a few counts of this clonotype. The chain has TRBV3-1 and TRBJ1-2; TRBD1 matches 9 bases. The CDR3 is 15 amino acids. Germline-derived CDR1 and CDR2 are LGHDT and YNNKEL (reference sequence). V was pared by 3 bases and J by 5 bases, with 7 bases of the junction left unmatched. In DNA form, the CDR3 reads TGTGCCAGCAGCCAGTTCGTGGGACAGGGTTATGGCTACACCTTC. Translating gives CASSQFVGQGYGYTF. The entire variable domain, with the rest obtained from reference TRBV3-1 and TRBJ1-2, is as follows: DTAVSQTPKYLVTQMGNDKSIKCEQNLGHDTMYWYKQDSKKFLKIMFSYNNKELIINETVPNRFSPKSPDKAHLNLHINSLELGDSAVYFCASSQFVGQGYGYTFGSGTRLTVV.

V and J are TRBV6-2 or TRBV6-3 and TRBJ2-1, with a tentative D call TRBD2 (6 bases). In germline, CDR1 is MNHEY, CDR2 SVGEGT. V lost 7 bases and J lost 4, with 8 bases in between. This CDR3 is 12 amino acids long. DNA for the CDR3: TGTGCCAGCACTAGCGTTTACAATGAGCAGTTCTTC. This translates into CASTSVYNEQFF.

In its sample, this clonotype was seen a few times. CDR3 coding DNA: TGTGCCAGCAGTTACGTGGGAACAGATACGCAGTATTTT. Its translation is CASSYVGTDTQYF. The rearrangement joins TRBV6-2 or TRBV6-3 to TRBJ2-3, with D unresolved. The CDR3 is 13 amino acids. Germline CDR1 is MNHEY and CDR2 is SVGEGT. V lost 2 bases to trimming and J lost 3 bases, with 6 bases between them.

The V gene is TRBV20-1, the J gene TRBJ2-1; 7 positions match TRBD2. Trimming removed 8 bases from V and 6 bases from J; junction bases left unmatched: 16. The CDR3 consists of 15 residues. CDR1 and CDR2 (germline): DFQATT, SNEGSKA (reference sequence). The CDR3 DNA reads as TGCAGTTCCACGTCGGGGGGTAGCGGGCGCAATGAGCAGTTCTTC. It specifies CSSTSGGSGRNEQFF.

V usage is TRBV10-3 and J usage is TRBJ1-2; perhaps TRBD1 as D (6 bases). Germline V gene sequence: CDR1 ENHRY, CDR2 SYGVKD. V dropped 11 bases and J dropped 0 bases, with 16 bases sitting between them. The CDR3 contains 14 residues. The CDR3 sequence is CAATEGTPNYGYTF. The CDR3 DNA reads TGTGCCGCCACGGAAGGGACACCTAACTATGGCTACACCTTC.